A selection of T cell receptor beta chains follows, all from one sample in a study of blood T cell repertoires in COVID-19. Here immunoSEQ multiplex PCR was the method, and the copy in TCRdb shows in-frame clones only, minus some. There are about 39,000 clones in the sample; approximately 90% occur only once, and under 2.5% lies in the top ten. Input material: peripheral blood. These receptors originate from a man aged 45-65 years with active COVID-19. Each CDR3 is given with its conserved first and last residue. Each record gives: V gene, D gene, clone size, J gene, CDR3 DNA, CDR3 protein. D genes are given only for firm matches. Size is stated for part of the rows, as once, few or many counts, or as a class when the clone is expanded.

TRBV29-1,NA,NA,TRBJ1-4,TGCAGCGCCTCGGTTGCAACTAATGAAAAACTGTTTTTT,CSASVATNEKLFF
TRBV6-5,NA,NA,TRBJ1-1,TGTGCCAGCAGTTATACCGGCACTGAAGCTTTCTTT,CASSYTGTEAFF
TRBV24-1,NA,NA,TRBJ2-3,TGTGCCACCAGTGATTTTCGGGGGGCAGGCCCAGATACGCAGTATTTT,CATSDFRGAGPDTQYF
TRBV6-1,NA,NA,TRBJ1-1,TGTGCCAGCAGTGGGCTCAGGGCCGACTTGGGCACTGAAGCTTTCTTT,CASSGLRADLGTEAFF
TRBV5-1,NA,NA,TRBJ1-1,TGCGCCAGCAGCTTGGAAAGGGGGAACACTGAAGCTTTCTTT,CASSLERGNTEAFF
TRBV18,NA,NA,TRBJ1-2,TGTGCCAGCTCCCCCGACGGAGCTGGCGGCTACACCTTC,CASSPDGAGGYTF
TRBV7-8,NA,NA,TRBJ2-3,TGTGCCAGCAGCCCTGTGGTGGCTAGGGGTAGCACAGATACGCAGTATTTT,CASSPVVARGSTDTQYF
TRBV6-7,TRBD2,NA,TRBJ2-1,TGTGCCAGCAGTTACTCCCCCGGGACTAGTAACAATGAGCAGTTCTTC,CASSYSPGTSNNEQFF
TRBV7-2,TRBD1,NA,TRBJ2-1,TGTGCCAGCAGCTTAAACGCAGGGGGCTACAATGAGCAGTTCTTC,CASSLNAGGYNEQFF
TRBV7-3,NA,once,TRBJ1-5,TGTGCCAGCAGCCGGGGTGTTAATCAGCCCCAGCATTTT,CASSRGVNQPQHF
TRBV3-1/TRBV3-2,TRBD1,NA,TRBJ1-6,TGTGCCAGCAGCCAGGGGACAGGGGACTCACCCCTCCACTTT,CASSQGTGDSPLHF
TRBV7-2,TRBD2,NA,TRBJ2-7,TGTGCCAGCAATTACCCGGGGGGCTACGAGCAGTACTTC,CASNYPGGYEQYF
TRBV7-2,NA,NA,TRBJ2-3,TGTGCCAGCAGCTTGGGGAGCAGCACAGATACGCAGTATTTT,CASSLGSSTDTQYF
TRBV4-2,TRBD1,NA,TRBJ2-4,TGTGCCAGCAGCCAAAATGACAGGGGGACGCAGTACTTC,CASSQNDRGTQYF
TRBV11-2,NA,NA,TRBJ2-1,TGTGCCAGCAGCTTGAGAGGGAACAACTACAATGAGCAGTTCTTC,CASSLRGNNYNEQFF
TRBV2,NA,NA,TRBJ2-1,TGTGCCAGCACCCAGGAATCGGACAATGGGGAGCAGTTCTTC,CASTQESDNGEQFF
TRBV7-9,TRBD1,NA,TRBJ1-1,TGTGCCAGCAGCTACGGGACAGACACTGAAGCTTTCTTT,CASSYGTDTEAFF
TRBV9,NA,NA,TRBJ1-3,TGTGCCAGCAGCGTAGTTGGTAGCTCTGGAAACACCATATATTTT,CASSVVGSSGNTIYF
TRBV3-1/TRBV3-2,NA,once,TRBJ1-2,TGTGCCAGCAGCCTCCGGGATGGCTACACCTTC,CASSLRDGYTF
TRBV7-6,NA,NA,TRBJ1-2,TGTGCCAGCAGCCCGAACCGACAGGCCGTATATGGCTACACCTTC,CASSPNRQAVYGYTF
TRBV7-9,NA,NA,TRBJ2-1,TGTGCCAGCAGCTTGGGAGATGTATTTGGCAATGAGCAGTTCTTC,CASSLGDVFGNEQFF
TRBV29-1,NA,NA,TRBJ1-3,TGCAGCGTTGCTCGCGGCTCTGGAAACACCATATATTTT,CSVARGSGNTIYF
TRBV10-1,NA,few,TRBJ2-7,TGCGCCAGCAGTGAGTCGAGGCTCACCCAGATCCACGAGCAGTACTTC,CASSESRLTQIHEQYF
TRBV10-2,TRBD2,NA,TRBJ2-5,TGCGCCAGCAGCCTCCTGGGGAGCGGGGCCCAAGAGACCCAGTACTTC,CASSLLGSGAQETQYF
TRBV11-2,NA,NA,TRBJ2-4,TGTGCCAGCAGCCCCCAGAGGAGGGACATTCAGTACTTC,CASSPQRRDIQYF
TRBV2,NA,NA,TRBJ2-7,TGTGCCAGCGGAACACAGGGCTACGAGCAGTACTTC,CASGTQGYEQYF
TRBV7-2,NA,NA,TRBJ2-7,TGTGCCAGCAGCCCCTGGCAGGGGATTGGCGAGCAGTACTTC,CASSPWQGIGEQYF
TRBV9,TRBD1,once,TRBJ1-2,TGTGCCAGCAGCTTAGTGAGACAGGGAGGAGGCTACACCTTC,CASSLVRQGGGYTF
TRBV9,TRBD1,NA,TRBJ2-2,TGTGCCAGCAGCGTACTTACAGGGGTCGGCACCGGGGAGCTGTTTTTT,CASSVLTGVGTGELFF
TRBV7-9,TRBD2,once,TRBJ2-1,TGTGCCAGCAGCTTAGCCTCCCCGGGGGGCAATGAGCAGTTCTTC,CASSLASPGGNEQFF
TRBV5-6,TRBD1,NA,TRBJ1-3,TGTGCCAGCAGCTCTACAGGGGACTCTGGAAACACCATATATTTT,CASSSTGDSGNTIYF
TRBV6-2/TRBV6-3,TRBD1,once,TRBJ1-5,TGTGCCAGCAGTTACGAGACAGGGGGTATTCAGCCCCAGCATTTT,CASSYETGGIQPQHF
TRBV6-1,TRBD1,once,TRBJ2-5,TGTGCCAGCAGTGAAAACAGGGGGCAAGAGACCCAGTACTTC,CASSENRGQETQYF
TRBV3-1/TRBV3-2,TRBD2,NA,TRBJ2-5,TGTGCCAGCAGCCCTGCCGGGACTAGCGGCCAAGAGACCCAGTACTTC,CASSPAGTSGQETQYF
TRBV11-2,TRBD1,NA,TRBJ2-7,TGTGCCAGCAGAGCGACAGGGGGCGCCTACGAGCAGTACTTC,CASRATGGAYEQYF
TRBV7-2,NA,NA,TRBJ2-1,TGTGCCAGCAGCCGTTTATGGGCGGGCGATGAGCAGTTCTTC,CASSRLWAGDEQFF
TRBV5-1,NA,NA,TRBJ2-7,TGCGCCAGCAGTGTGGTAGCGCGCATCGAGCAGTACTTC,CASSVVARIEQYF
TRBV27,NA,NA,TRBJ1-2,TGTGCCAGCAGTTTAAGGTCAGGGTACGGTGGCTACACCTTC,CASSLRSGYGGYTF
TRBV6-1,TRBD1,NA,TRBJ1-6,TGTGCCAGCAGTGAGCGGACAGGGGGCAATTCACCCCTCCACTTT,CASSERTGGNSPLHF
TRBV6-4,NA,NA,TRBJ2-7,TGTGCCCGAATGTGGACACATAACTACGAGCAGTACTTC,CARMWTHNYEQYF
TRBV24-1,NA,once,TRBJ2-3,TGTGCCACCAGTGATTTACTATCGCTGTATTTT,CATSDLLSLYF
TRBV4-2,NA,NA,TRBJ2-7,TGTGCCAGCAGCCAAGGGAGGTTAAAGACAGGAACCCCCTCCTCCTACGAGCAGTACTTC,CASSQGRLKTGTPSSYEQYF
TRBV5-4,NA,NA,TRBJ2-2,TGTGCCAGCAGCGGAGGGGGGACAGCTCGAAACACCGGGGAGCTGTTTTTT,CASSGGGTARNTGELFF
TRBV2,NA,NA,TRBJ1-4,TGTGCCAGCAGGGGCCAAGATTTGGAAAAACTGTTTTTT,CASRGQDLEKLFF
TRBV7-9,NA,NA,TRBJ2-3,TGTGCCAGCAGCCGCAGCGGGTCCGGAGATACGCAGTATTTT,CASSRSGSGDTQYF
TRBV7-3,NA,NA,TRBJ1-6,TGTGCCAGCAGGAAGGGTGGGGCCCAAAATTCACCCCTCCACTTT,CASRKGGAQNSPLHF
TRBV27,NA,NA,TRBJ2-7,TGTGCCAGCAGTTTACGTCGCGGGGAAGAGCAGTACTTC,CASSLRRGEEQYF
TRBV18,TRBD1,NA,TRBJ2-1,TGTGCCAGCTCCATAACCGGGACAGCTCACAATGAGCAGTTCTTC,CASSITGTAHNEQFF
TRBV19,NA,NA,TRBJ1-2,TGTGCCAGGCAGGGGCAGGGGAACGGCTACACCTTC,CARQGQGNGYTF
TRBV5-1,TRBD2,NA,TRBJ2-1,TGCGCCAGCAGCACCATAAGCGGGGGGGTTTACAATGAGCAGTTCTTC,CASSTISGGVYNEQFF
TRBV5-1,TRBD1,NA,TRBJ2-5,TGCGCCAGCAGCCCCGGACAGGACAGCGGAGAGACCCAGTACTTC,CASSPGQDSGETQYF
TRBV2,NA,NA,TRBJ2-3,TGTGCCAGCAGTGAAGGGCCTGGCACAGATACGCAGTATTTT,CASSEGPGTDTQYF
TRBV5-4,TRBD2,NA,TRBJ2-7,TGTGCCAGCAGCTTGGGGGCTGGGGCTAGCGGGGGCTACGAGCAGTACTTC,CASSLGAGASGGYEQYF
TRBV7-2,NA,NA,TRBJ1-1,TGTGCCAGCAGCTCTCCATACAGGGACACTGAAGCTTTCTTT,CASSSPYRDTEAFF
TRBV10-3,TRBD2,NA,TRBJ2-1,TGTGCCATCAGTGACAACAAAGGGACTCAGGGACTAGCGGGAGGGCCGAGACAGTTCTTC,CAISDNKGTQGLAGGPRQFF
TRBV19,NA,NA,TRBJ1-5,TGTGCCAGTAGTATATCAGGGAATAGCAATCAGCCCCAGCATTTT,CASSISGNSNQPQHF
TRBV10-2,NA,NA,TRBJ2-5,TGCGCCAGCTCCGTACAAGAGACCCAGTACTTC,CASSVQETQYF